The rows below give T cell receptor beta chains drawn from one sample of a study of CD4 T cells in relation to SARS-CoV-2 and coronaviruses. Sequencing was performed with immunoSEQ multiplex PCR; in TCRdb, only in-frame clones are kept and a portion is missing. The data hold 16,000 or so clones, with approximately 80% observed a single time. For these TCRs, the target antigens are not known. The sample comprised CD4+ T cells from PBMCs, cultured in vitro. The source is a human donor in good health. The CDR3 runs from the conserved cysteine through the conserved F or W. Each record gives: J gene, clone size, CDR3 length, D gene, V gene, CDR3 protein, CDR3 DNA. D genes are given only for firm matches. Only some rows state a clone size, as once, few, many or a class for expanded clones.

J gene: TRBJ1-1
clone size: NA
CDR3 length: 14
D gene: NA
V gene: TRBV27
CDR3 protein: CASSPHAMNTEAFF
CDR3 DNA: TGTGCCAGCAGTCCGCACGCCATGAACACTGAAGCTTTCTTT

J gene: TRBJ2-6
clone size: NA
CDR3 length: 15
D gene: NA
V gene: TRBV19
CDR3 protein: CASSIRSSGANVLTF
CDR3 DNA: TGTGCCAGTAGTATTCGGAGCTCTGGGGCCAACGTCCTGACTTTC

J gene: TRBJ2-3
clone size: NA
CDR3 length: 14
D gene: NA
V gene: TRBV10-3
CDR3 protein: CAIRSLASTDTQYF
CDR3 DNA: TGTGCCATCAGATCACTAGCTAGCACAGATACGCAGTATTTT

J gene: TRBJ2-7
clone size: NA
CDR3 length: 17
D gene: TRBD1
V gene: TRBV28
CDR3 protein: CASSNIGTGQDPYEQYF
CDR3 DNA: TGTGCCAGCTCAAATATAGGGACGGGACAGGACCCCTACGAGCAGTACTTC

J gene: TRBJ1-1
clone size: large
CDR3 length: 13
D gene: NA
V gene: TRBV18
CDR3 protein: CASSPRGEPEAFF
CDR3 DNA: TGTGCCAGCTCACCACGTGGGGAACCTGAAGCTTTCTTT

J gene: TRBJ2-3
clone size: NA
CDR3 length: 13
D gene: NA
V gene: TRBV7-8
CDR3 protein: CASSLANTDTQYF
CDR3 DNA: TGTGCCAGCAGCTTAGCGAACACAGATACGCAGTATTTT

J gene: TRBJ1-2
clone size: NA
CDR3 length: 13
D gene: NA
V gene: TRBV29-1
CDR3 protein: CSVEYPGPDGYTF
CDR3 DNA: TGCAGCGTTGAATATCCAGGACCGGATGGCTACACCTTC

J gene: TRBJ2-2
clone size: NA
CDR3 length: 12
D gene: TRBD2
V gene: TRBV30
CDR3 protein: CAWESSGSELFF
CDR3 DNA: TGTGCCTGGGAATCTAGCGGGAGTGAGCTGTTTTTT

J gene: TRBJ2-5
clone size: NA
CDR3 length: 13
D gene: TRBD2
V gene: TRBV30
CDR3 protein: CALGTSGRETQYF
CDR3 DNA: TGTGCCCTGGGAACTAGCGGGAGAGAGACCCAGTACTTC

J gene: TRBJ2-3
clone size: large
CDR3 length: 16
D gene: TRBD1
V gene: TRBV4-1
CDR3 protein: CASSQAQGAYTDTQYF
CDR3 DNA: TGCGCCAGCAGCCAAGCTCAGGGGGCATACACAGATACGCAGTATTTT

J gene: TRBJ2-2
clone size: NA
CDR3 length: 15
D gene: NA
V gene: TRBV25-1
CDR3 protein: CASSQPQGTTGELFF
CDR3 DNA: TGTGCCAGCAGCCAGCCGCAGGGGACCACCGGGGAGCTGTTTTTT

J gene: TRBJ1-4
clone size: NA
CDR3 length: 14
D gene: NA
V gene: TRBV5-1
CDR3 protein: CASSPTATNEKLFF
CDR3 DNA: TGCGCCAGCAGTCCGACAGCAACTAATGAAAAACTGTTTTTT

J gene: TRBJ2-5
clone size: NA
CDR3 length: 12
D gene: NA
V gene: TRBV4-1
CDR3 protein: CASSHPQETQYF
CDR3 DNA: TGCGCCAGCAGCCACCCGCAAGAGACCCAGTACTTC

J gene: TRBJ1-1
clone size: NA
CDR3 length: 16
D gene: NA
V gene: TRBV5-1
CDR3 protein: CASTSSSSIRNTEAFF
CDR3 DNA: TGCGCCAGCACCAGCAGCTCTAGCATTAGAAACACTGAAGCTTTCTTT

J gene: TRBJ1-6
clone size: few
CDR3 length: 15
D gene: NA
V gene: TRBV2
CDR3 protein: CASSEGTSNRSPLHF
CDR3 DNA: TGTGCCAGCAGTGAAGGGACATCAAATCGGTCACCCCTCCACTTT

J gene: TRBJ2-3
clone size: NA
CDR3 length: 14
D gene: NA
V gene: TRBV18
CDR3 protein: CASSPKRGPDTQYF
CDR3 DNA: TGTGCCAGCTCACCAAAGAGGGGCCCGGATACGCAGTATTTT

J gene: TRBJ2-1
clone size: NA
CDR3 length: 18
D gene: TRBD2
V gene: TRBV19
CDR3 protein: CASSIVGLAGSSYNEQFF
CDR3 DNA: TGTGCCAGTAGTATAGTTGGGCTAGCGGGAAGCTCCTACAATGAGCAGTTCTTC

J gene: TRBJ1-5
clone size: NA
CDR3 length: 13
D gene: NA
V gene: TRBV6-5
CDR3 protein: CASSTGLRQPQHF
CDR3 DNA: TGTGCCAGCAGTACAGGGTTGAGGCAGCCCCAGCATTTT

J gene: TRBJ2-7
clone size: NA
CDR3 length: 18
D gene: TRBD2
V gene: TRBV7-9
CDR3 protein: CASSLGTLLAGGSYEQYF
CDR3 DNA: TGTGCCAGCAGCTTAGGAACACTCCTAGCGGGAGGGTCCTACGAGCAGTACTTC

J gene: TRBJ1-4
clone size: NA
CDR3 length: 15
D gene: NA
V gene: TRBV5-6
CDR3 protein: CASSPGGKGGEKLFF
CDR3 DNA: TGTGCCAGCAGCCCGGGAGGGAAGGGGGGTGAAAAACTGTTTTTT

J gene: TRBJ2-5
clone size: once
CDR3 length: 16
D gene: NA
V gene: TRBV28
CDR3 protein: CASSTPTGLSQETQYF
CDR3 DNA: TGTGCCAGCAGTACTCCGACTGGCTTGTCCCAAGAGACCCAGTACTTC

J gene: TRBJ1-5
clone size: NA
CDR3 length: 15
D gene: NA
V gene: TRBV19
CDR3 protein: CASSIPGPINQPQHF
CDR3 DNA: TGTGCCAGTAGTATACCGGGCCCGATCAATCAGCCCCAGCATTTT

J gene: TRBJ2-7
clone size: NA
CDR3 length: 16
D gene: NA
V gene: TRBV19
CDR3 protein: CASSIGQGAGVSEQYF
CDR3 DNA: TGTGCCAGTAGTATCGGACAGGGTGCGGGAGTTTCCGAGCAGTACTTC

J gene: TRBJ2-2
clone size: NA
CDR3 length: 15
D gene: NA
V gene: TRBV11-2
CDR3 protein: CASSLDFQNTGELFF
CDR3 DNA: TGTGCCAGCAGCTTAGACTTTCAAAACACCGGGGAGCTGTTTTTT

J gene: TRBJ2-7
clone size: NA
CDR3 length: 14
D gene: TRBD1
V gene: TRBV28
CDR3 protein: CAITTGTGAYEQYF
CDR3 DNA: TGTGCCATTACAACCGGGACAGGGGCCTACGAGCAGTACTTC

J gene: TRBJ1-2
clone size: once
CDR3 length: 16
D gene: NA
V gene: TRBV7-9
CDR3 protein: CASSLPARAGGYGYTF
CDR3 DNA: TGTGCCAGCAGCTTACCGGCCAGGGCCGGGGGCTATGGCTACACCTTC

J gene: TRBJ1-4
clone size: once
CDR3 length: 13
D gene: NA
V gene: TRBV30
CDR3 protein: CAWSYRTNEKLFF
CDR3 DNA: TGTGCCTGGAGTTACAGAACTAATGAAAAACTGTTTTTT

J gene: TRBJ2-2
clone size: once
CDR3 length: 16
D gene: TRBD2
V gene: TRBV7-3
CDR3 protein: CASSPPSGSNTGELFF
CDR3 DNA: TGTGCCAGCAGCCCCCCTAGCGGGTCGAACACCGGGGAGCTGTTTTTT

J gene: TRBJ1-3
clone size: few
CDR3 length: 14
D gene: NA
V gene: TRBV6-1
CDR3 protein: CASSDRNSGNTIYF
CDR3 DNA: TGTGCCAGCAGTGACCGGAACTCTGGAAACACCATATATTTT

J gene: TRBJ1-2
clone size: NA
CDR3 length: 14
D gene: TRBD1
V gene: TRBV28
CDR3 protein: CASRRAGGNYGYTF
CDR3 DNA: TGTGCCAGTCGTCGGGCAGGGGGTAACTATGGCTACACCTTC

J gene: TRBJ2-2
clone size: NA
CDR3 length: 16
D gene: NA
V gene: TRBV7-8
CDR3 protein: CASSPDWGQATGELFF
CDR3 DNA: TGTGCCAGCAGCCCAGACTGGGGGCAGGCCACCGGGGAGCTGTTTTTT

J gene: TRBJ2-4
clone size: NA
CDR3 length: 15
D gene: NA
V gene: TRBV3-1/TRBV3-2
CDR3 protein: CASSRNRDTKNIQYF
CDR3 DNA: TGTGCCAGCAGCCGCAACCGGGACACCAAAAACATTCAGTACTTC

J gene: TRBJ2-7
clone size: few
CDR3 length: 13
D gene: NA
V gene: TRBV29-1
CDR3 protein: CSVEDLPGNEQYF
CDR3 DNA: TGCAGCGTTGAAGATCTTCCAGGGAACGAGCAGTACTTC

J gene: TRBJ2-1
clone size: NA
CDR3 length: 14
D gene: TRBD1
V gene: TRBV19
CDR3 protein: CASSGQGANNEQFF
CDR3 DNA: TGTGCCAGTAGTGGACAGGGGGCCAACAATGAGCAGTTCTTC

J gene: TRBJ2-5
clone size: NA
CDR3 length: 14
D gene: TRBD2
V gene: TRBV20-1
CDR3 protein: CSASLAGRRETQYF
CDR3 DNA: TGCAGTGCTAGTCTAGCGGGACGTAGGGAGACCCAGTACTTC

J gene: TRBJ2-3
clone size: NA
CDR3 length: 16
D gene: TRBD2
V gene: TRBV4-1
CDR3 protein: CASSLGLAGVESTQYF
CDR3 DNA: TGCGCCAGCAGCCTTGGACTAGCGGGAGTCGAGAGTACGCAGTATTTT

J gene: TRBJ2-1
clone size: NA
CDR3 length: 16
D gene: TRBD2
V gene: TRBV18
CDR3 protein: CASSRLPSGSRNEQFF
CDR3 DNA: TGTGCCAGCTCACGACTGCCTAGCGGGAGTCGGAATGAGCAGTTCTTC

J gene: TRBJ1-1
clone size: once
CDR3 length: 11
D gene: NA
V gene: TRBV28
CDR3 protein: CASSSQDGAFF
CDR3 DNA: TGTGCCAGCAGTTCCCAGGACGGAGCTTTCTTT

J gene: TRBJ2-7
clone size: NA
CDR3 length: 17
D gene: NA
V gene: TRBV7-8
CDR3 protein: CASSPYSGPEAPYEQYF
CDR3 DNA: TGTGCCAGCAGCCCCTACTCGGGCCCGGAGGCCCCCTACGAGCAGTACTTC

J gene: TRBJ1-2
clone size: few
CDR3 length: 13
D gene: NA
V gene: TRBV25-1
CDR3 protein: CASSELTGYGYTF
CDR3 DNA: TGTGCCAGCAGTGAGTTAACGGGCTATGGCTACACCTTC

J gene: TRBJ1-2
clone size: once
CDR3 length: 13
D gene: NA
V gene: TRBV5-5
CDR3 protein: CASSLQGNYGYTF
CDR3 DNA: TGTGCCAGCAGTTTACAGGGAAACTATGGCTACACCTTC

J gene: TRBJ1-4
clone size: few
CDR3 length: 15
D gene: NA
V gene: TRBV28
CDR3 protein: CASSGAGQGNEKLFF
CDR3 DNA: TGTGCCAGCAGTGGGGCGGGGCAGGGTAATGAAAAACTGTTTTTT